The clone carrying this T cell receptor beta chain has a count of ten or more. Its antigen is unidentified. Molecules of cDNA were individually given unique molecular identifiers that were attached to them. TCRdb recomputed calls from the 5' RACE reads with MiXCR, one row per CDR3 protein. The data hold about 26,000 distinct CDR3 sequences, with about 4.5% observed a single time. With 1 base removed from V and 3 bases from J, the gap between germline ends came to 6 bases. CDR3 length: 13 residues. The V gene's germline CDR1 is SGHTA and CDR2 FQGNSA. The data originate from a study of early T cells in non-severe SARS-CoV-2 infection. Study as a whole: Chains from this unsorted whole-blood bulk RNA could not be paired.

Regarding the study as a whole: VDJdb-based annotation leaned toward anti-spike CD8 responses and missed private and CD4 specificities.

Sequencing was done on a sample of whole blood. V is TRBV7-2 and J is TRBJ2-5, with D possibly being TRBD1 (5 bases). This sequence was found in an adult who was a healthcare worker with PCR-confirmed SARS-CoV-2 infection or an uninfected control (not recorded which). Written as DNA, the CDR3 is TGTGCCAGCAGCTTAGTCAGGGAAGAGACCCAGTACTTC. This translates into CASSLVREETQYF.